The subject of this entry is one T cell receptor beta chain. Antigen unknown. Cells designated naive CD8 were CD45RO-negative and were positively selected for CCR7, with terminally differentiated effector memory CD45RA+ cells excluded. This sample was taken from a study of shared clonotypes between healthy human individuals. Points from the study as a whole: Shared clonotypes: about 4.6% naive CD4, about 3.3% naive CD8, about 2.4% memory CD4, around 0.4% memory CD8.

In the authors' methods: Junction-only sequences without quality scores came from ImmunoSEQ, so filtering differed. Profiled with immunoSEQ multiplex PCR; TCRdb holds only in-frame clones, not every one. V and J calls plus clone size are reproduced from that table; the DNA served to infer D and trimming. The table includes around 2,000,000 clones, less than 95% detected once. Trimming stripped 0 bases from V and 3 bases from J, with 10 bases between. Per the germline V gene, CDR1 is SNHLY and CDR2 is FYNNEI. The CDR3 has 15 amino acids. The chain uses TRBV2 and TRBJ2-3; D remains ambiguous. Source material: naive CD8+ T cells sorted from blood. This receptor was taken from a man between 18 and 35 years old in good health. The CDR3 coding sequence is TGTGCCAGCAGTGAAGCCATCGCGGCGACAGATACGCAGTATTTT. The encoded protein is CASSEAIAATDTQYF.